This T cell receptor (beta chain) was identified in a study of blood T cells in healthy people across ages. The V and J ends lost 4 bases and 2 bases, in that order; junction bases with no gene match: 2. This CDR3 has 14 amino acids. CDR1 LGHNA and CDR2 YSLEER come from the germline V gene. Alongside a J-beta primer mix, a sample-barcoded 5' primer served in a second PCR lasting about 7 to 12 cycles. From the 5' RACE reads, TCRdb called clonotypes with MiXCR, one entry per CDR3 protein. Here the sample spans approximately 800,000 distinct CDR3 sequences, more than 20% being singletons. This clonotype has more than one count but fewer than ten. This sample was also put to use in a study of T cells of mothers and their children.

Sequencing was performed on blood. The rearrangement links TRBV4-3 to TRBJ2-1, with TRBD2 identical over 7 bases. The receptor was derived from a boy aged 5 to 17 in good health. The CDR3 DNA is TGCGCCAGCAGCCGTAGCGGGCCCTACAATGAGCAGTTCTTC. It encodes CASSRSGPYNEQFF.